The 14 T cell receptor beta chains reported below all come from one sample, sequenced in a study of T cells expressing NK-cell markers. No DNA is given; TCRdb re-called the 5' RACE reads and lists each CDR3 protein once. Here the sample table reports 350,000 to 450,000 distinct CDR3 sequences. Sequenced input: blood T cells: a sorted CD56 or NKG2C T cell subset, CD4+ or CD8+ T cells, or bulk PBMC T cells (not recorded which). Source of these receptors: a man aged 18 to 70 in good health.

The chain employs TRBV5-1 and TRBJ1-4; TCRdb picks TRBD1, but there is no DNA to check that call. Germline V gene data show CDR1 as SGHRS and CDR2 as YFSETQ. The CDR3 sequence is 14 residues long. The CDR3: CASSLGQGNEKLFF. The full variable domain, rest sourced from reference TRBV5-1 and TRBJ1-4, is KAGVTQTPRYLIKTRGQQVTLSCSPISGHRSVSWYQQTPGQGLQFLFEYFSETQRNKGNFPGRFSGRQFSNSRSEMNVSTLELGDSALYLCASSLGQGNEKLFFGSGTQLSVL.

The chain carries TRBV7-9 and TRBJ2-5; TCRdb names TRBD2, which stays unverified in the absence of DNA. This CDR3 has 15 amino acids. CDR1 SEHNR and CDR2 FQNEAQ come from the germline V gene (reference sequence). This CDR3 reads CASSPRPTRQETQYF.

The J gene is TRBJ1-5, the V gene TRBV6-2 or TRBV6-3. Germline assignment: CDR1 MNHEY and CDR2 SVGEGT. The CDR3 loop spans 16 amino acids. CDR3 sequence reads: CASGVTADGRNQPQHF.

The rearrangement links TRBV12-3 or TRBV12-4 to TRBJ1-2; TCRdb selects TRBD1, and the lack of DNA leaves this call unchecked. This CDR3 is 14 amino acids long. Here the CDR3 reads CASTKGVVDYGYTF.

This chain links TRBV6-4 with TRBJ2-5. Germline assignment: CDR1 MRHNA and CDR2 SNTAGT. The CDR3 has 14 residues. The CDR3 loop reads CASSDRYFGETQYF.

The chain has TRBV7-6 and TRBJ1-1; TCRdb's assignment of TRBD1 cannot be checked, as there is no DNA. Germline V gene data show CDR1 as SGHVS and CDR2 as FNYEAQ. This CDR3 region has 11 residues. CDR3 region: CASRLDTEAFF.

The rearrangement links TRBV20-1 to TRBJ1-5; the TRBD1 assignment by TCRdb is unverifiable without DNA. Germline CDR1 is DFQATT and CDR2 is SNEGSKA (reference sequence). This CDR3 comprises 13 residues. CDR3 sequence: CSANYRVEQPQHF.

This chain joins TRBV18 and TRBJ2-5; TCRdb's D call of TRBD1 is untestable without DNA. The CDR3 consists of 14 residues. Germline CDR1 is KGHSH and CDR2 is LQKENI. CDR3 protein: CASSPVQGSETQYF.

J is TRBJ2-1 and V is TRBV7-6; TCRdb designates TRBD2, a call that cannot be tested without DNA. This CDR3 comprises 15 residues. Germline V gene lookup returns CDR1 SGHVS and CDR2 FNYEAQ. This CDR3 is CASSPAAGVYNEQFF. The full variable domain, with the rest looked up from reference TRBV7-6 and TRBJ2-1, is GAGVSQSPRYKVTKRGQDVALRCDPISGHVSLYWYRQALGQGPEFLTYFNYEAQQDKSGLPNDRFSAERPEGSISTLTIQRTEQRDSAMYRCASSPAAGVYNEQFFGPGTRLTVL.

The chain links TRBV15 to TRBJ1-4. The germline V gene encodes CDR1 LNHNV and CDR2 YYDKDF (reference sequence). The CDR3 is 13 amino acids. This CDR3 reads CATSRGQAEKLFF.

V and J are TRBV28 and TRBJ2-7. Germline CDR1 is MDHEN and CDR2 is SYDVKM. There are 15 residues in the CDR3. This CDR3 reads CASSLSWRNSYEQYF.

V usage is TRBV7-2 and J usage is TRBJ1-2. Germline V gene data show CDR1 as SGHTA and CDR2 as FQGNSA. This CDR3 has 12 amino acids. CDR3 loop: CASSLTSSGYTF.

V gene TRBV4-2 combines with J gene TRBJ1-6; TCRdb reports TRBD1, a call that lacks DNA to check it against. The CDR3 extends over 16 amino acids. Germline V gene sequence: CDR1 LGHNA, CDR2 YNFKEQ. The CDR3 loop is CASSQGPGHSNSPLHF.

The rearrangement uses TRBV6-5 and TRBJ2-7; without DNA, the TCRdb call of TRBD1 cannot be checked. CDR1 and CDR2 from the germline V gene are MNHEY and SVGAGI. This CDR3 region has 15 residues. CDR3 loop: CASSYDPVGGYEQYF.